This record looks at one T cell receptor (beta chain) sequence and its context. Its antigen is undetermined. The record originates from a study of cytomegalovirus exposure and HLA in healthy donors. The CDR3 has 14 amino acids. Germline CDR1 and CDR2: SGHRS and YFSETQ. V was trimmed by 6 bases and J by 4 bases, leaving 16 bases between them. Vbeta (60) and Jbeta (13) primers were used in the PCR. In the original analysis: In a later analysis, 8.5 million to 14 million of tens of millions of unique beta chains occurred in at least two donors. The repertoire was sequenced with immunoSEQ multiplex PCR; TCRdb's copy has only in-frame clones and lacks some. V, J and clone size were drawn from that table, and D and trimming were deduced from the DNA. The sample gives about 160,000 clones, roughly 85% of which show up once; more than 0.75% is in the top ten. Study-wide findings and caveats: The dataset shows that most TCR sequences were rare, while some public TCRs occurred in many donors. TCR beta chain V- and J-gene trimming was linked, in a later analysis, to a missense variant in DCLRE1C. Researchers catalogued about 150 TCR beta chains as cytomegalovirus-associated.

The rearrangement links TRBV5-1 to TRBJ1-1, with D perhaps matching TRBD1 (6 bases). The receptor's source is a woman aged 50 to 60 in good health and CMV-seropositive. Sample: PBMCs. The CDR3 reads CASTKQGSATEAFF. The CDR3 DNA follows: TGCGCCAGCACCAAGCAGGGGAGCGCCACTGAAGCTTTCTTT.